In this sample, the clone carrying this T cell receptor beta chain turned up many times. Its matching antigen is unknown. 5'RACE with 10-nucleotide random UMIs produced the cDNA. In TCRdb, the 5' RACE reads were re-called with MiXCR into one record per CDR3 protein. The sample has tens of thousands of distinct CDR3 sequences; 12% are singletons. This record belongs to a study of neurological immune-mediated disorders. The CDR3 has 16 residues. The germline gives CDR1 SGHKS, CDR2 YYEKEE (reference sequence). The junction had 8 bases not matched to a gene; V was cut back by 1 base and J by 7 bases. Notes on the study in general: Across subjects, no CDR3 amino acid sequence appeared in expanded clones of more than one subject, a finding that suggested private repertoires in all groups.

The J gene is TRBJ2-1, the V gene TRBV5-5, with 10 bases lining up with TRBD2. The origin of this receptor is a woman aged 55-70 years with HTLV-1-associated myelopathy (HAM/TSP). The sample taken for sequencing was PBMCs. The CDR3 loop reads CASSLTSGLARNEQFF. In DNA, the CDR3 is TGTGCCAGCAGCTTGACCTCGGGACTAGCGAGAAATGAGCAGTTCTTC.